Listed below are T cell receptor beta chains from one sample, sequenced in a study of blood T cell repertoires in COVID-19. The table came from immunoSEQ multiplex PCR; TCRdb's copy has only in-frame clones and leaves some out. This repertoire shows 140,000 to 150,000 clones, 80% found once; its top ten account for approximately 3.4%. Sequenced: peripheral blood. The receptor set was obtained from a man aged 65-85 years who had recovered from COVID-19. The CDR3 runs from the conserved cysteine through the conserved F or W. The order of the fields is J gene, V gene, D gene, clone size, CDR3 protein, CDR3 DNA. D genes are given only for firm matches. Clone size is stated in some rows and not others, as once, few, many or a class when expanded.

TRBJ1-2	TRBV28	TRBD1	.	CASSLTSGTGGGYTF	TGTGCCAGCAGTTTGACCTCCGGGACAGGGGGCGGCTACACCTTC
TRBJ2-1	TRBV11-2	.	.	CASSWTTNNEQFF	TGTGCCAGCAGCTGGACTACAAACAATGAGCAGTTCTTC
TRBJ1-5	TRBV10-2	TRBD1	.	CASSETGGQPQHF	TGCGCCAGCAGTGAGACAGGGGGTCAGCCCCAGCATTTT
TRBJ2-7	TRBV10-2	TRBD2	.	CASSESGGRGYEQYF	TGCGCCAGCAGTGAGTCTGGCGGGAGGGGCTACGAGCAGTACTTC
TRBJ1-1	TRBV18	.	.	CASSQLSTGNTEAFF	TGTGCCAGCTCACAACTTTCAACAGGGAACACTGAAGCTTTCTTT
TRBJ1-6	TRBV4-1	TRBD1	.	CASSHPGGEGNSPLHF	TGCGCCAGCAGCCACCCAGGGGGCGAGGGGAATTCACCCCTCCACTTT
TRBJ2-6	TRBV21-1	.	once	CASSKWAGGAISGANVLTF	.
TRBJ2-1	TRBV3-1/TRBV3-2	.	.	CASSPTGFGNEQFF	TGTGCCAGCAGCCCCACAGGGTTCGGCAATGAGCAGTTCTTC
TRBJ2-7	TRBV6-5	TRBD1	.	CASSPGQTWLEQYF	TGTGCCAGCAGCCCGGGACAGACTTGGTTGGAGCAGTACTTC
TRBJ2-3	TRBV28	.	few	CASTPYSSGRDTQYF	TGTGCCAGCACCCCTTACTCGTCGGGGAGAGATACGCAGTATTTT
TRBJ2-1	TRBV11-2	TRBD2	.	CASSLALGLAGVYEQFF	TGTGCCAGCAGCTTAGCCCTGGGGCTAGCGGGAGTCTATGAGCAGTTCTTC
TRBJ2-7	TRBV2	.	once	CASSYIPEQYF	TGTGCCAGCAGTTATATCCCCGAGCAGTACTTC
TRBJ2-1	TRBV5-4	TRBD2	.	CASSLGTSGNNEQFF	TGTGCCAGCAGCTTGGGGACTAGCGGAAACAATGAGCAGTTCTTC
TRBJ2-1	TRBV7-3	TRBD2	.	CASSTTSANYNEQFF	TGTGCCAGCAGCACCACTAGCGCTAACTACAATGAGCAGTTCTTC
TRBJ2-3	TRBV9	TRBD2	few	CASSVAAGGADTQYF	TGTGCCAGCAGCGTAGCAGCGGGAGGGGCAGATACGCAGTATTTT
TRBJ1-2	TRBV2	TRBD1	.	CASIRDRGDGYTF	TGTGCCAGCATCCGGGACAGGGGTGACGGCTACACCTTC
TRBJ2-3	TRBV6-1	.	.	CASSDSGRPSTDAQYF	TGTGCCAGCAGTGATTCCGGCAGGCCTAGCACAGATGCGCAGTATTTT